The entry below gives a single T cell receptor (beta chain) sequence along with its context. It lacks a known antigen. Base qualities are missing; no much larger clone stands one base away. This entry comes from a study of control samples from healthy donors and cancer patients (dated by TCRdb to about 2020). Libraries were made using the immunoSEQ multiplex PCR assay. TCRdb retrieved this table from immuneACCESS and kept in-frame rearrangements only. Not all clones are present; in checked studies, unresolved V genes account for under half, and no reason is known for the remainder. The sample table shows about 150,000 clones, and 90% to 95% are seen once. Together, the top ten hold approximately 5.7% of the sample. Counted from cysteine to phenylalanine, this CDR3 has 14 amino acids. The kept DNA is CDR3 alone, 42 bases in frame from the first base. Between the V and J ends, shortened by 4 bases and 0 bases respectively, the junction contains 10 bases. The germline V gene provides CDR1 MGHRA and CDR2 YSYEKL.

The sequence was obtained from a man aged 35 to 55 in good health. The sequence is built from TRBV4-1 and TRBJ2-7; the D gene is possibly TRBD1 or TRBD2, each agreeing over 5 bases. Specimen: blood. The encoded CDR3 is CASSLEGISYEQYF. The DNA reads as follows: TGCGCCAGCAGCCTCGAGGGGATCTCCTACGAGCAGTACTTC.